This paragraph covers one T cell receptor (beta chain) sequence. Its target is unknown. This specimen comes from a study of STAT3 mutations in large granular lymphocyte leukemia. On the study more broadly: Over half of T-LGLL patients had one or more immunosuppressive regimens. General study results and limits: In about 30% of the 18 patients, new TCR clonotypes emerged after therapy. In T-cell large granular lymphocyte leukemia, about half of patients showed multiple immunodominant subclonotypes.

The table came from immunoSEQ multiplex PCR; TCRdb's copy has only in-frame clones and leaves some out. The repertoire holds roughly 40,000 clones, with over 75% as singletons. The specimen sequenced was PBMCs. The receptor was isolated from a human donor with T large granular lymphocyte leukemia. Some clones in this sample may be carry-over from other donors' samples.

The CDR3 coding sequence is TGTGCCGCTTGTAGCGGGGGGCCAGAGGAGACCCAGTACTTC. Its translation is CAACSGGPEETQYF. V gene TRBV2 combines with J gene TRBJ2-5, with TRBD2 matching 10 bases. The CDR3 length is 14 residues. V trimming: 11 bases; J trimming: 5 bases; junction bases outside the gene matches: 11. Germline V gives CDR1 SNHLY, CDR2 FYNNEI.